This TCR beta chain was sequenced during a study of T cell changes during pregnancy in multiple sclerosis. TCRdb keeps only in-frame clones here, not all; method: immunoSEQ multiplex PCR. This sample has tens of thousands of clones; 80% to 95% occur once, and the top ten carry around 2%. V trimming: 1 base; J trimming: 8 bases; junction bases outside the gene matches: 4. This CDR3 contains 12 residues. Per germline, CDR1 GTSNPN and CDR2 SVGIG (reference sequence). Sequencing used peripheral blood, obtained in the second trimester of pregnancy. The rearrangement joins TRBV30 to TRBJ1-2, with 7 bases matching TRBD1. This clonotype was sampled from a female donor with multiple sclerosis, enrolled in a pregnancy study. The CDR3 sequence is CAWSAGGYGYTF. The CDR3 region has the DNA TGTGCCTGGAGTGCAGGGGGGTACGGCTACACCTTC. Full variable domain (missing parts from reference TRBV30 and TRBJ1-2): SQTIHQWPATLVQPVGSPLSLECTVEGTSNPNLYWYRQAAGRGLQLLFYSVGIGQISSEVPQNLSASRPQDRQFILSSKKLLLSDSGFYLCAWSAGGYGYTFGSGTRLTVV.